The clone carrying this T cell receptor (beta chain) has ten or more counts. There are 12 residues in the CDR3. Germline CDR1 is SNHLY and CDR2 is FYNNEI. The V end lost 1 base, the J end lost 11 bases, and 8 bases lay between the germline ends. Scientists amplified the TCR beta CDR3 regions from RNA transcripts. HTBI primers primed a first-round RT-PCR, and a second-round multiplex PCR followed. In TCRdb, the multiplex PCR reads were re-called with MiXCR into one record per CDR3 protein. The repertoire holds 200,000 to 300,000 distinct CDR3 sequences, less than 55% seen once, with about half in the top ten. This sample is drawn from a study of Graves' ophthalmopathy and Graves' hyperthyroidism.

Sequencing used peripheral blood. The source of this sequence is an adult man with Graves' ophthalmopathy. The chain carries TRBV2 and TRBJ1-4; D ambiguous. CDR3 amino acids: CASSEDGEKLFF. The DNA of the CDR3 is TGTGCCAGCAGTGAAGACGGTGAGAAACTGTTTTTT.